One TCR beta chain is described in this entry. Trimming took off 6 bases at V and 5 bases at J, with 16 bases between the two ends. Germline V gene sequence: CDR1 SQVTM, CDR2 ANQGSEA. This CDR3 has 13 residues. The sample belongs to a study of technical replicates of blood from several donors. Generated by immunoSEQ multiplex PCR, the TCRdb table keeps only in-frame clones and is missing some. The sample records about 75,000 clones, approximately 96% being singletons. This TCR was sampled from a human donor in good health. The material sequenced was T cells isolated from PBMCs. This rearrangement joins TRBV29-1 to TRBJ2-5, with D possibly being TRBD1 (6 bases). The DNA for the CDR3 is TGCAGCGTCCTAACAGGGTATGGGGAGACCCAGTACTTC. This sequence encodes CSVLTGYGETQYF.